This T cell receptor beta chain was identified during a study of technical replicates of blood from a handful of donors. Profiled with immunoSEQ multiplex PCR; TCRdb holds only in-frame clones, not every one. This table has around 80,000 clones, 98% appearing once. Germline V gives CDR1 SQVTM, CDR2 ANQGSEA. The V segment lost 5 bases and the J segment 4 bases; nucleotides outside the gene matches: 8. CDR3 length equals 14 residues. The rearrangement uses TRBV29-1 and TRBJ2-1; 7 bases are a match to TRBD1. What was sequenced was T cells isolated from PBMCs. The sequence was obtained from a human donor in good health. The CDR3 DNA sequence: TGCAGCGTTCAATCCTCGACAGGGTACAATGAGCAGTTCTTC. This translates into CSVQSSTGYNEQFF.